The 6 T cell receptor beta chains presented below share a single source sample, sequenced in a study of blood T cell repertoires in COVID-19. Data came from immunoSEQ multiplex PCR; TCRdb stores just in-frame clones and leaves some out. Of about 210,000 clones listed, 84% were seen once; the top ten hold 6% to 8.5%. The specimen sequenced was peripheral blood. The receptors originated from a woman between 45 and 65 years old with active or convalescent COVID-19.

This chain links TRBV28 with TRBJ1-4, with a possible D match to TRBD1 (6 bases). The ends were cut back, 5 bases at V and 2 bases at J, with 12 bases in the middle. Germline V gene data show CDR1 as MDHEN and CDR2 as SYDVKM. The CDR3 is made up of 15 amino acids. CDR3 in amino acids: CASSPPGGTNEKLFF. CDR3 in DNA: TGTGCCAGCAGTCCTCCGGGGGGCACTAATGAAAAACTGTTTTTT.

V and J are TRBV4-1 and TRBJ1-1, with 10 bases identical to TRBD1. The germline V gene encodes CDR1 MGHRA and CDR2 YSYEKL. With 4 bases clipped from V and 6 bases from J, the junction kept 5 bases outside the gene matches. CDR3 length equals 14 residues. The CDR3 protein is CASSPGQGVSEAFF. The CDR3, as DNA: TGCGCCAGCAGCCCTGGACAGGGGGTCTCTGAAGCTTTCTTT.

The chain combines TRBV5-8 with TRBJ1-1, with a possible D match to TRBD1 (6 bases). Germline-derived CDR1 and CDR2 are SGHTS and YDEGEE. V lost 2 bases, J lost 4 bases, and 15 bases lay in between. The CDR3 sequence is 15 residues long. This CDR3 is CASSFYRGGSTEAFF. The CDR3 region has the DNA TGTGCCAGCAGCTTCTATAGAGGGGGAAGCACTGAAGCTTTCTTT.

The J gene is TRBJ2-7, the V gene TRBV7-9, with D perhaps matching TRBD1 (5 bases). CDR1 is SEHNR and CDR2 is FQNEAQ in the germline V gene (reference sequence). CDR3 size: 14 residues. V gave up 7 bases and J gave up 0 bases, with 13 bases separating them. CDR3 residues: CASKQQDSSYEQYF. CDR3 DNA sequence: TGTGCCAGCAAACAACAGGATTCCTCCTACGAGCAGTACTTC.

The chain carries TRBV5-1 and TRBJ2-7; D may be TRBD2 (7 bases). The V and J ends lost 4 bases and 1 base respectively, with 18 bases between them. This CDR3 has 16 residues. Germline lookup yields CDR1 SGHRS and CDR2 YFSETQ. The CDR3 region has the DNA TGCGCCAGCAGCCCCCGGAGGGGGGGCTTTTCCTACGAGCAGTACTTC. It specifies CASSPRRGGFSYEQYF.

This rearrangement joins TRBV6-5 to TRBJ2-3; 13 positions agree with TRBD2. V shed 6 bases and J 1 base; nucleotides not matched to a gene: 1. CDR3 length equals 15 residues. Germline V gives CDR1 MNHEY, CDR2 SVGAGI. For the CDR3, the DNA is TGTGCCAGCAGGGGGACTAGCGGGGGCACAGATACGCAGTATTTT. Translation: CASRGTSGGTDTQYF.